This is a list of T cell receptor beta chains from one sample in a study of metastatic and nonmetastatic thyroid tumors. Via MiXCR, TCRdb re-called the PCR reads. The data show tens of thousands of clones, 12% seen once. Sequencing was performed on tumor tissue. These receptors were taken from a female donor with papillary thyroid cancer or a benign thyroid nodule (not recorded which). Some clones in this sample may be carry-over from other donors' samples. The CDR3 runs from the conserved cysteine through the conserved F or W. D genes are given only for firm matches. Rows may omit the clone size; those that give it use once, few, many or a size class.

D gene: TRBD1
clone size: many
J gene: TRBJ1-5
V gene: TRBV6-1
CDR3 DNA: TGTGCCAGCAGTTCCACAGGGGGGTACAATCAGCCCCAGCATTTT
CDR3 protein: CASSSTGGYNQPQHF

D gene: -
clone size: many
J gene: TRBJ1-1
V gene: TRBV12-3/TRBV12-4
CDR3 DNA: TGTGCCAGCAGTTTAGGACGGAGATTGAGGAACACTGAAGCTTTCTTT
CDR3 protein: CASSLGRRLRNTEAFF

D gene: -
clone size: many
J gene: TRBJ1-1
V gene: TRBV3-1
CDR3 DNA: TGTGCCAGCAGCCAAAGGGGCCCGCGGGACACTGAAGCTTTCTTT
CDR3 protein: CASSQRGPRDTEAFF

D gene: TRBD1
clone size: many
J gene: TRBJ1-1
V gene: TRBV6-1
CDR3 DNA: TGTGCCAGCAGTTCAGGACAGGGGAGCATGAACACTGAAGCTTTCTTT
CDR3 protein: CASSSGQGSMNTEAFF

D gene: TRBD2
clone size: many
J gene: TRBJ2-7
V gene: TRBV9
CDR3 DNA: TGTGCCAGCAGCGAACTAGCGGGAGAGAACGAGCAGTACTTC
CDR3 protein: CASSELAGENEQYF

D gene: -
clone size: many
J gene: TRBJ1-5
V gene: TRBV20-1
CDR3 DNA: TGCAGTGTTGAGGGTCCCACCGGGGGGCAGCCCCAGCATTTT
CDR3 protein: CSVEGPTGGQPQHF

D gene: -
clone size: -
J gene: TRBJ2-3
V gene: TRBV20-1
CDR3 DNA: TGCAGTGCTAGAGATATGGAAAATCGAGATGCGCAGTATTTT
CDR3 protein: CSARDMENRDAQYF

D gene: -
clone size: medium-sized
J gene: TRBJ2-2
V gene: TRBV5-1
CDR3 DNA: TGCGCCAGCATGCGGGACTGGAGCACCGGGGAGCTGTTTTTT
CDR3 protein: CASMRDWSTGELFF

D gene: TRBD2
clone size: -
J gene: TRBJ2-3
V gene: TRBV9
CDR3 DNA: TGTGCCAGCTCTCTTTTGGCGGGAGGGTTGGCAGATACGCAGTATTTT
CDR3 protein: CASSLLAGGLADTQYF

D gene: TRBD1
clone size: many
J gene: TRBJ2-7
V gene: TRBV5-1
CDR3 DNA: TGCGCCAGCAGCTCGCCAGACAGGGGGTGGCACGAGCAGTACTTC
CDR3 protein: CASSSPDRGWHEQYF

D gene: TRBD1
clone size: many
J gene: TRBJ2-7
V gene: TRBV28
CDR3 DNA: TGTGCCACTCGCGGGACAGGTAATTTCCCCGAGCAGTACTTC
CDR3 protein: CATRGTGNFPEQYF

D gene: -
clone size: many
J gene: TRBJ2-7
V gene: TRBV2
CDR3 DNA: TGTGCCAGCCTTCAAGGACTCTACGAGCAGTACTTC
CDR3 protein: CASLQGLYEQYF

D gene: TRBD1
clone size: many
J gene: TRBJ1-1
V gene: TRBV27
CDR3 DNA: TGTGCCAGCAGTCCTCAACTCCGGGACAGCGAAGCTTTCTTT
CDR3 protein: CASSPQLRDSEAFF

D gene: -
clone size: many
J gene: TRBJ2-1
V gene: TRBV19
CDR3 DNA: TGTGCCAGTAGTATAGACCGGCGGGGAGCCTACAATGAGCAGTTCTTC
CDR3 protein: CASSIDRRGAYNEQFF

D gene: TRBD1
clone size: few
J gene: TRBJ2-5
V gene: TRBV5-1
CDR3 DNA: TGCGCCAGCAGCTCCACAGGGGGCGAGTTTGAGACCCAGTACTTC
CDR3 protein: CASSSTGGEFETQYF

D gene: -
clone size: many
J gene: TRBJ1-1
V gene: TRBV4-1
CDR3 DNA: TGCGCCAGCAGCCAAGAGGCTACTGTGAACACTGAAGCTTTCTTT
CDR3 protein: CASSQEATVNTEAFF

D gene: TRBD1
clone size: few
J gene: TRBJ2-1
V gene: TRBV13
CDR3 DNA: TGTGCCAGCAGACAAACCCCGGGACAGTCCCTCCATGAGCAGTTCTTC
CDR3 protein: CASRQTPGQSLHEQFF

D gene: TRBD2
clone size: once
J gene: TRBJ2-5
V gene: TRBV4-1
CDR3 DNA: TGCGCCAGCAGCCTGGCTAGCGGGAGGGTCGAGACCCAGTACTTC
CDR3 protein: CASSLASGRVETQYF

D gene: TRBD2
clone size: many
J gene: TRBJ2-1
V gene: TRBV28
CDR3 DNA: TGTGCCAGCAGACCTACTAGCGGCTCCTACAATGAGCAGTTCTTC
CDR3 protein: CASRPTSGSYNEQFF

D gene: TRBD1
clone size: many
J gene: TRBJ1-2
V gene: TRBV12-3/TRBV12-4
CDR3 DNA: TGTGCCAGCACTCTGACCGGGACAGACGGCTACACCTTC
CDR3 protein: CASTLTGTDGYTF

D gene: -
clone size: -
J gene: TRBJ1-1
V gene: TRBV4-2
CDR3 DNA: TGTGCCGGCAGCCCCCCGGGACAAGGAGCGAGAGGAGCTTTCTTT
CDR3 protein: CAGSPPGQGARGAFF

D gene: TRBD1
clone size: many
J gene: TRBJ2-2
V gene: TRBV19
CDR3 DNA: TGTGCCAGTAGTTTAACAGGGGTCACCGGGGAGCTGTTTTTT
CDR3 protein: CASSLTGVTGELFF

D gene: -
clone size: many
J gene: TRBJ2-1
V gene: TRBV15
CDR3 DNA: TGTGCCACCAGCTATGACCCCAGGGATGAGCAGTTCTTC
CDR3 protein: CATSYDPRDEQFF

D gene: TRBD1
clone size: many
J gene: TRBJ1-2
V gene: TRBV6-1
CDR3 DNA: TGTGCCAGCAGTCCTGACAGGGATGTTGGAGGCTACACCTTC
CDR3 protein: CASSPDRDVGGYTF

D gene: TRBD1
clone size: many
J gene: TRBJ2-2
V gene: TRBV11-2
CDR3 DNA: TGTGCCAGCAGCTTAGAAGGGACAGGGTTTTACACCGGGGAGCTGTTTTTT
CDR3 protein: CASSLEGTGFYTGELFF

D gene: TRBD2
clone size: many
J gene: TRBJ2-5
V gene: TRBV20-1
CDR3 DNA: TGCAGTGCTAGAGATGTCGCTAGCGGGAAGCAAGAGACCCAGTACTTC
CDR3 protein: CSARDVASGKQETQYF

D gene: -
clone size: many
J gene: TRBJ1-1
V gene: TRBV10-3
CDR3 DNA: TGTGCCATCAGTGACGTGGGGGCGCGGGACACTGAAGCTTTCTTT
CDR3 protein: CAISDVGARDTEAFF

D gene: -
clone size: -
J gene: TRBJ2-3
V gene: TRBV15
CDR3 DNA: TGTGCCACAGACGAGGTTAGGGGGGATACGCAGTATTTT
CDR3 protein: CATDEVRGDTQYF

D gene: -
clone size: many
J gene: TRBJ1-5
V gene: TRBV27
CDR3 DNA: TGTGCCAGCAGTTTTAAGAGCAATCAGCCCCAGCATTTT
CDR3 protein: CASSFKSNQPQHF

D gene: -
clone size: many
J gene: TRBJ2-7
V gene: TRBV20-1
CDR3 DNA: TGCAGTGCGTCACTCGGGCTTACGGGGGAGCAGTACTTC
CDR3 protein: CSASLGLTGEQYF

D gene: -
clone size: many
J gene: TRBJ2-3
V gene: TRBV7-8
CDR3 DNA: TGTGCCAGCAGCTTAGCTGGCAAGTCAGATACGCAGTATTTT
CDR3 protein: CASSLAGKSDTQYF

D gene: TRBD1
clone size: -
J gene: TRBJ2-2
V gene: TRBV20-1
CDR3 DNA: TGCAGTGCTAGGGGACAGGGGGCAACCGGGGAGCTGTTTTTT
CDR3 protein: CSARGQGATGELFF

D gene: -
clone size: -
J gene: TRBJ1-6
V gene: TRBV11-2
CDR3 DNA: TGTGCCAGCAGCTTACGGGCGATGGACAGCGTATCACCCCTCCACTTT
CDR3 protein: CASSLRAMDSVSPLHF

D gene: TRBD2
clone size: many
J gene: TRBJ2-5
V gene: TRBV28
CDR3 DNA: TGTGCCAGCAGACCCGGGACTAGCGGGAGGGAGACCCAGTACTTC
CDR3 protein: CASRPGTSGRETQYF

D gene: TRBD1
clone size: many
J gene: TRBJ1-2
V gene: TRBV6-1
CDR3 DNA: TGTGCCAGCGGGGGACAGTTAAACTATGGCTACACCTTC
CDR3 protein: CASGGQLNYGYTF

D gene: -
clone size: many
J gene: TRBJ2-5
V gene: TRBV20-1
CDR3 DNA: TGCAGTGCGCCCGCCCGGGGCCCGGGAGAGACCCAGTACTTC
CDR3 protein: CSAPARGPGETQYF

D gene: -
clone size: many
J gene: TRBJ2-1
V gene: TRBV5-1
CDR3 DNA: TGCGCCAGCAGCTTGGTTTTAAACAATGAGCAGTTCTTC
CDR3 protein: CASSLVLNNEQFF

D gene: -
clone size: many
J gene: TRBJ2-7
V gene: TRBV19
CDR3 DNA: TGTGCCAGTAGTATGGTTCAGTTCTACGAGCAGTACTTC
CDR3 protein: CASSMVQFYEQYF

D gene: -
clone size: many
J gene: TRBJ1-4
V gene: TRBV6-5
CDR3 DNA: TGTGCCAGCAGTTACTCCTACTACAGGCGGTATGAAAAACTGTTTTTT
CDR3 protein: CASSYSYYRRYEKLFF